A selection of T cell receptor beta chains follows, all from one sample in a study of high-grade serous ovarian cancer treatment subgroups. Measured with immunoSEQ multiplex PCR; TCRdb has only the in-frame clones, and not every one. The sample lists 5,500 to 6,000 clones, roughly three quarters occurring once. Sample: tumor tissue. The receptor set was obtained from a human donor with high-grade serous ovarian cancer. Each CDR3 is given with its conserved first and last residue. A D gene is named only where the DNA matches it firmly. Clone size is given for some rows only: seen once, a few or many times, or a class if the clone is expanded.

TRBJ2-5 | TRBV5-1 | NA | NA | TGCGCCAGCAGCTTGACAGGACACCAAGAGACCCAGTACTTC | CASSLTGHQETQYF
TRBJ1-2 | TRBV7-2 | NA | NA | TGTGCCAGCAGCTTAGACGTGTCTTATGGCTACACCTTC | CASSLDVSYGYTF
TRBJ1-2 | TRBV5-6 | NA | TRBD1 | TGTGCCAGCAGCTTGGGTGGGACAGGGGCCTATGGCTACACCTTC | CASSLGGTGAYGYTF
TRBJ1-2 | TRBV5-8 | NA | NA | TGTGCCAGCAGCTTTAACCCGGAAGGGACCCTCTATGGCTACACCTTC | CASSFNPEGTLYGYTF
TRBJ1-2 | TRBV27 | NA | TRBD1 | TGTGCCAGCAGTTTTGGGGACAGGGTGAGTGGCTACACCTTC | CASSFGDRVSGYTF
TRBJ2-5 | TRBV9 | once | NA | TGTGCCAGCAGCGTAGGTTCTGGCGGGGATGAGACCCAGTACTTC | CASSVGSGGDETQYF
TRBJ1-1 | TRBV30 | once | NA | TGTGCCTGGAGTGCCTCGAGGGGTGCCGAAGAAGCTTTCTTT | CAWSASRGAEEAFF
TRBJ2-7 | TRBV5-4 | once | NA | TGTGCCAGCAGCTCATCTCTAGGGGACGAGCAGTACTTC | CASSSSLGDEQYF
TRBJ1-2 | TRBV16 | once | NA | TGTGCCAGGTCTGACAGCCCTTCTAGGGATGGCTACACCTTC | CARSDSPSRDGYTF
TRBJ2-7 | TRBV18 | NA | NA | TGTGCCAGCTCAATTAGTAACAGCCAGCTTTCCTACGAGCAGTACTTC | CASSISNSQLSYEQYF
TRBJ1-6 | TRBV6-5 | once | TRBD1 | TGTGCCAGCAGTAGGGACAGGGATTCACCCCTCCACTTT | CASSRDRDSPLHF
TRBJ1-1 | TRBV4-3 | few | TRBD1 | TGCGCCAGCAGCGTTAATCCGAGACAGGGATTTGAAGCTTTCTTT | CASSVNPRQGFEAFF
TRBJ1-2 | TRBV27 | NA | NA | TGTGCCAGCAGTCTAAGACCCACTATGAGTGGCTACACCTTC | CASSLRPTMSGYTF
TRBJ2-1 | TRBV6-1 | NA | NA | TGTGCCAGCAGTGAACAGCCGCTAAATGAGCAGTTCTTC | CASSEQPLNEQFF
TRBJ2-7 | TRBV5-5 | NA | TRBD2 | TGTGCCAGCAGCCGATCGGGACTAGAATATGAGCAGTACTTC | CASSRSGLEYEQYF
TRBJ2-3 | TRBV7-9 | NA | TRBD1 | TGTGCCAGCAGCTTGAGGACAGGGGCCCTACTAATAATCACAGATACGCAGTATTTT | CASSLRTGALLIITDTQYF
TRBJ2-7 | TRBV7-2 | NA | TRBD1 | TGTGCCAGCAGCTTCCCGGGACAGCCCTACGAGCAGTACTTC | CASSFPGQPYEQYF
TRBJ1-5 | TRBV5-1 | NA | NA | TGCGCCAGCAGGGAAGAGGGGAATCAGCCCCAGCATTTT | CASREEGNQPQHF
TRBJ1-5 | TRBV7-8 | once | NA | TGTGCCAGCAGCCGGGTAGGTGGGGGCAATCAGCCCCAGCATTTT | CASSRVGGGNQPQHF
TRBJ1-3 | TRBV7-2 | once | NA | TGTGCCAGCAGCCATGAACGGGGAGACACCATATATTTT | CASSHERGDTIYF
TRBJ2-7 | TRBV7-9 | NA | TRBD1 | TGTGCCAGCAGCTTGGGGACAGGTCCGAACGAGCAGTACTTC | CASSLGTGPNEQYF
TRBJ1-1 | TRBV9 | once | TRBD1 | TGTGCCAGCAGGGGTGGACAGGCGAACACTGAAGCTTTCTTT | CASRGGQANTEAFF
TRBJ2-2 | TRBV7-2 | NA | NA | TGTGCCAGCAGCTTAGTGGCCCGGGGAGGTCCCGGGGAGCTGTTTTTT | CASSLVARGGPGELFF
TRBJ2-3 | TRBV6-5 | NA | NA | TGTGCCACTGGGATCGGGGGTCTTAATACGCAGTATTTT | CATGIGGLNTQYF
TRBJ1-4 | TRBV5-1 | NA | NA | TGCGCCAGCAGCGCAGAGGCCCAACTCAATGAAAAACTGTTTTTT | CASSAEAQLNEKLFF
TRBJ1-2 | TRBV7-6 | NA | TRBD1 | TGTGCCAGCAGCCTAAGTGTGACAGGGAAAGGCTACACCTTC | CASSLSVTGKGYTF
TRBJ1-2 | TRBV7-2 | NA | NA | TGTGCCAGCAGCTTAGGACAGGTGGGCGGCTACACCTTC | CASSLGQVGGYTF
TRBJ1-2 | TRBV19 | NA | TRBD1 | TGTGCCAGTAGTCCGACGGACAGGTTAGACTATGGCTACACCTTC | CASSPTDRLDYGYTF
TRBJ1-6 | TRBV6-5 | NA | NA | TGTGCCAGCAGCCTGGACAGCGTTAGCTCACCCCTCCACTTT | CASSLDSVSSPLHF
TRBJ2-1 | TRBV7-2 | NA | NA | TGTGCCAGCAGCCCTCGCAGGACTATTCGTCAGGAGCAGTTCTTC | CASSPRRTIRQEQFF
TRBJ2-7 | TRBV13 | NA | TRBD2 | TGTGCCAGCAGCAGCGGGACTAGCGAAAACTACGAGCAGTACTTC | CASSSGTSENYEQYF
TRBJ1-1 | TRBV29-1 | few | NA | TGCAGCGTTAAGGGGGACACTGAAGCTTTCTTT | CSVKGDTEAFF
TRBJ2-1 | TRBV27 | NA | NA | TGTGCCAGCAGTTTCCAGGGGAGCTCCTACAATGAGCAGTTCTTC | CASSFQGSSYNEQFF
TRBJ1-3 | TRBV9 | NA | NA | TGTGCCAGCAGCGTAACAGGGTCCTCTGGAAACACCATATATTTT | CASSVTGSSGNTIYF
TRBJ1-3 | TRBV28 | few | NA | TGTGCCAGCAGTTCTGCAGAAGCCTCTGGAAACACCATATATTTT | CASSSAEASGNTIYF
TRBJ2-5 | TRBV5-1 | NA | NA | TGCGCCAGCAGCTGGAACGCCGCCGGCGAGACCCAGTACTTC | CASSWNAAGETQYF
TRBJ2-3 | TRBV28 | NA | NA | TGTGCCAGCAGTTTATTATCGCGGGATACGCAGTATTTT | CASSLLSRDTQYF
TRBJ1-2 | TRBV19 | NA | NA | TGTGCCAGTAGTATAGATCCCAGTTATGGCTACACCTTC | CASSIDPSYGYTF
TRBJ1-2 | TRBV6-5 | NA | TRBD1 | TGTGCCAGCAGTTACTCGGCCTCAGGGGGGCGTAATGGCTACACCTTC | CASSYSASGGRNGYTF
TRBJ1-2 | TRBV18 | NA | NA | TGTGCCAGCTCACCCCCCCCAACAGGGATCGGTAACTATGGCTACACCTTC | CASSPPPTGIGNYGYTF
TRBJ1-6 | TRBV27 | NA | NA | TGTGCCAGCAGGGAGGTTGGATCACCCCTCCACTTT | CASREVGSPLHF
TRBJ1-5 | TRBV2 | few | NA | TGTGCCAGCAACGGCCGGGGCCAAACCCAGCATTTT | CASNGRGQTQHF
TRBJ1-6 | TRBV6-6 | NA | NA | TGTGCCAGCAGTTACAAGGGACAAAATAATTCACCCCTCCACTTT | CASSYKGQNNSPLHF
TRBJ1-5 | TRBV10-3 | NA | NA | TGTGCCAGCAGCCTCAGGGACGGGGTGCCCCAGCATTTT | CASSLRDGVPQHF
TRBJ1-2 | TRBV7-9 | NA | TRBD1 | TGTGCCAGCAGCTTGGACAGGACGACCTATGGCTACACCTTC | CASSLDRTTYGYTF
TRBJ2-3 | TRBV5-1 | once | TRBD1 | TGCGCCAGCAGCACCCTGGGACAGGGTATATCAGATACGCAGTATTTT | CASSTLGQGISDTQYF
TRBJ1-2 | TRBV5-4 | NA | NA | TGTGCCAGCAGCGGGATTGGCTCATGGGCCGGCTACACCTTC | CASSGIGSWAGYTF
TRBJ2-7 | TRBV4-3 | NA | NA | TGCGCCAGCAGCCAAGAACGGGCCCCCTCCTACGAGCAGTACTTC | CASSQERAPSYEQYF
TRBJ1-2 | TRBV6-1 | NA | TRBD1 | TGTGCCAGCAGTGAGATCCGGGACAGTGGACCCGGGAACACCTTC | CASSEIRDSGPGNTF
TRBJ1-6 | TRBV7-6 | NA | NA | TGTGCCAGCAGATTCGGGGCAGATTCACCCCTCCACTTT | CASRFGADSPLHF
TRBJ1-1 | TRBV5-6 | few | TRBD1 | TGTGCCAGCAGCTTATTTGGATCAGGGGGGAACACTGAAGCTTTCTTT | CASSLFGSGGNTEAFF
TRBJ1-4 | TRBV7-2 | NA | NA | TGTGCCAGCAGACTGCAAGCCGGAGGGGCAGGGGAAAAACTGTTTTTT | CASRLQAGGAGEKLFF
TRBJ2-5 | TRBV7-2 | NA | NA | TGTGCCAGCAGCCAACAGAGTCTCAGTCAAGAGACCCAGTACTTC | CASSQQSLSQETQYF
TRBJ1-1 | TRBV2 | NA | NA | TGTGCCAGCTCGGGGGGCACTGAAGCTTTCTTT | CASSGGTEAFF